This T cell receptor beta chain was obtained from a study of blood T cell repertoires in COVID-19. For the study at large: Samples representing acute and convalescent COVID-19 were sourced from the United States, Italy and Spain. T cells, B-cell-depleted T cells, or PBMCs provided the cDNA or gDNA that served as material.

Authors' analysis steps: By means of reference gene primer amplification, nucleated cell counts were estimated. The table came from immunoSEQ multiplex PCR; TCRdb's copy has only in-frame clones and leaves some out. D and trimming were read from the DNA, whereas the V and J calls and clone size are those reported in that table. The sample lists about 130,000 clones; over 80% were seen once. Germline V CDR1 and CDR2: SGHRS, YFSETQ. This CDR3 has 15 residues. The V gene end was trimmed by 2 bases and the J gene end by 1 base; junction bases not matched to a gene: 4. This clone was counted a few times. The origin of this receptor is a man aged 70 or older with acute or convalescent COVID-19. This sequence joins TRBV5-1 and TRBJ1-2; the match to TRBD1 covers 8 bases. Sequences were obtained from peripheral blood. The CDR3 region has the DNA TGCGCCAGCAGCTTAACAGGGGGGAGTAACTATGGCTACACCTTC. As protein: CASSLTGGSNYGYTF.